A selection of T cell receptor beta chains follows, all from one sample in a study of CD8+CD57+ T cells in acquired aplastic anemia. One entry per CDR3 protein, called by TCRdb with MiXCR from the reads. The table lists around 200,000 distinct CDR3 sequences, roughly 60% of them singletons, with about 39% in the top ten. The source material was sorted CD4+, CD8+, or CD8+CD57+ T cells (not recorded which) from PBMCs. The receptors originated from a human donor with aplastic anemia. Both conserved end residues are part of each CDR3. Fields, in order: D gene, V gene, clone size, J gene, CDR3 DNA, CDR3 protein. A D gene is named only where the DNA matches it firmly. Some rows mark clone size as missing; the rest say once, few, many or name a class of expanded clone.

-	TRBV7-3	-	TRBJ2-3	TGTGCCAGCAGCTCTTACCGAGGTGGAGATACGCAGTATTTT	CASSSYRGGDTQYF
-	TRBV5-1	-	TRBJ2-3	TGCGCCAGCAGCTTGGAACTAGGCACAGATACGCAGTATTTT	CASSLELGTDTQYF
TRBD1	TRBV20-1	once	TRBJ1-2	TGCAGTGCTAGAAACTCGGACAGGGGGAACTATGGCTACACCTTC	CSARNSDRGNYGYTF
-	TRBV20-1	few	TRBJ2-7	TGCAGTGCTAGCTCCCCTAGCGGGACAGGAGAGCAGTACTTC	CSASSPSGTGEQYF
-	TRBV29-1	many	TRBJ1-1	TGCAGCGCCGTAGGGGGGGCCGTCACTGAAGCTTTCTTT	CSAVGGAVTEAFF
-	TRBV20-1	-	TRBJ1-6	TGCAGTGCTAGATCAGGGGCGGGTAATAATTCACCCCTCCACTTT	CSARSGAGNNSPLHF
-	TRBV20-1	-	TRBJ1-2	TGCAGTGGCCCACTGGGGGTCTCAACACTGATGGCAGGGGTAGTTGGCTACACCTTC	CSGPLGVSTLMAGVVGYTF
-	TRBV20-1	-	TRBJ2-1	TGCAGTGCTAATACACCCGGCGCTTCATTCTTC	CSANTPGASFF
-	TRBV7-2	-	TRBJ1-3	TGTGCCAGCAGTTTGAATCTACTTGGAAACACCATATATTTT	CASSLNLLGNTIYF
-	TRBV9	-	TRBJ2-2	TGTGCCAGCAGGCGCGACACCGGGGAGCTGTTTTTT	CASRRDTGELFF
-	TRBV9	-	TRBJ2-7	TGTGCCAGCAGTCCGGGACGCCAATACGAGCAGTACTTC	CASSPGRQYEQYF
-	TRBV24-1	-	TRBJ1-6	TGTGCCACCAGTGACCCCCAGGGGAGTTCACCCCTCCACTTT	CATSDPQGSSPLHF
-	TRBV15	-	TRBJ2-5	TGTGCCACCAGCAGATTAGAAATCCAAGAGACCCAGTACTTC	CATSRLEIQETQYF
-	TRBV7-9	-	TRBJ1-1	TGTGCCAGCGGCACCGGGGCCAGAGCGAACACTGAAGCTTTCTTT	CASGTGARANTEAFF
-	TRBV11-2	many	TRBJ2-7	TGTGCCAGCAGCTTATCCCGGGACGTGGTAGGGGGGGAGCAGTACTTC	CASSLSRDVVGGEQYF
-	TRBV24-1	-	TRBJ2-1	TGTGCCACCAGTGATTTGGACGAGAGCTCCTACAATGAGCAGTTCTTC	CATSDLDESSYNEQFF
-	TRBV5-1	-	TRBJ2-6	TGCGCCAGCAGCTTAGGGCAGTGGAACGGGGCCAACGTCCTGACTTTC	CASSLGQWNGANVLTF
TRBD1	TRBV15	-	TRBJ2-7	TGTGCCACCAGCAGAGATCAGGGGGCCCCATACGAGCAGTACTTC	CATSRDQGAPYEQYF
-	TRBV13	many	TRBJ2-5	TGTGCCAGCAGCCGCTGGGACACCGAGAGGGAGACCCAGTACTTC	CASSRWDTERETQYF
-	TRBV20-1	-	TRBJ2-7	TGCAGTCCCAAAGGGCAGCTTTCCTACGAGCAGTACTTC	CSPKGQLSYEQYF
-	TRBV7-8	-	TRBJ2-7	TGTGCCAGCATAGCAGGGAGCCGCTCCTACGAGCGGTACTTC	CASIAGSRSYERYF
-	TRBV20-1	-	TRBJ1-2	TGCAGTGGTTCATCTGCTAACTATGGCTACACCTTC	CSGSSANYGYTF
-	TRBV7-9	-	TRBJ1-6	TGTGCCAGCAGCCCGGAACTTGCCTATTCACCCCTCCACTTT	CASSPELAYSPLHF
-	TRBV10-1	-	TRBJ2-1	TGCGCCAGCAGTGAAGGGAGTCTGGACTACAATGAGCAGTTCTTC	CASSEGSLDYNEQFF
TRBD1	TRBV7-3	-	TRBJ2-7	TGTGCCAGCAGCCCGAACAGGGGAAGGGCCTCCGAGCAGTACTTC	CASSPNRGRASEQYF
-	TRBV2	few	TRBJ2-2	TGTGCCAGCAGTGATAACAGACTCAGGACTGTGGAGCTGTTTTTT	CASSDNRLRTVELFF
-	TRBV10-2	-	TRBJ1-6	TGTGCCAGCAGTGCGGTGGAAGCCTATAATTCACCCCTCCACTTT	CASSAVEAYNSPLHF
-	TRBV12-3/TRBV12-4	many	TRBJ1-1	TGTGCCAGCAGTGAGGGGGGGGACACTGAAGCTTTCTTT	CASSEGGDTEAFF
-	TRBV7-9	once	TRBJ1-4	TGTGCCAGCAGCCCTGGGGGGACCGCTAATGAAAAACTGTTTTTT	CASSPGGTANEKLFF
-	TRBV4-1	many	TRBJ1-6	TGCGCCAGCAGCCAGCAGGGTTTAGGATCACCCCTCCACTTT	CASSQQGLGSPLHF
TRBD1	TRBV7-9	-	TRBJ2-1	TGTGCCAGCAGCACTACAGGGGGCGCGCACAATGAGCAGTTCTTC	CASSTTGGAHNEQFF
TRBD2	TRBV9	-	TRBJ2-1	TGTGCCAGCAGCGCAGGACTAGCGGGGGTATACAATGAGCAGTTCTTC	CASSAGLAGVYNEQFF
-	TRBV20-1	-	TRBJ1-2	TGCAGTGCCAACAAGGCGGCTACTAACTATGGCTACACCTTC	CSANKAATNYGYTF
TRBD2	TRBV6-5	-	TRBJ2-3	TGTGCCATCACCGGGACTAGCGGCGCGGATACGCAGTATTTT	CAITGTSGADTQYF
-	TRBV10-3	few	TRBJ1-5	TGTGCCATCAGTGAGTCGTCCTCAAATCAGCCCCAGCATTTT	CAISESSSNQPQHF
-	TRBV19	-	TRBJ2-7	TGTGCCAGCAGCTTGGAACAGGGCCCCTCCTACGAGCAGTACTTC	CASSLEQGPSYEQYF
TRBD1	TRBV7-9	-	TRBJ2-1	TGTGCCAGCAGCCAGGCAACAGGGGGGACATACAATGAGCAGTTCTTC	CASSQATGGTYNEQFF
-	TRBV6-1	-	TRBJ2-7	TGTGCCAGCGGGCGACTGAGCTCCTACGAGCAGTACTTC	CASGRLSSYEQYF
TRBD1	TRBV4-1	-	TRBJ1-1	TGCGCCAGCAGCCAAGAAAGAGGACAGGGGACGGAGGTGAACACTGAAGCTTTCTTT	CASSQERGQGTEVNTEAFF
TRBD1	TRBV12-3/TRBV12-4	once	TRBJ1-2	TGTGCCAGCAGAGCTACAGGGGGCGGTGGCTACACCTTC	CASRATGGGGYTF
TRBD1	TRBV10-2	-	TRBJ1-1	TGCGCCAGCAGTGAAAGGACAGGGATTGGGGGTCTCAACACTGAAGCTTTCTTT	CASSERTGIGGLNTEAFF
-	TRBV12-3/TRBV12-4	many	TRBJ2-7	TGTGCCAGCAGTTCGACCTTTTCCCGGGACACCTACGAGCAGTACTTC	CASSSTFSRDTYEQYF
-	TRBV2	-	TRBJ2-7	TGTGCCAGCAGTGCCAGGAGCTCCTACGAGCAGTACTTC	CASSARSSYEQYF
TRBD1	TRBV20-1	many	TRBJ1-1	TGCAGTGCTCGCCCAGGGGGTAGGGACACTGAAGCTTTCTTT	CSARPGGRDTEAFF
-	TRBV19	-	TRBJ1-2	TGTGCCAGTAGTATATGGGAGTCCTATGGCTACACCTTC	CASSIWESYGYTF
TRBD2	TRBV7-6	many	TRBJ2-7	TGTGCCAGCAGCTCCGGACTAGCGCCCTACGAGCAGTACTTC	CASSSGLAPYEQYF
TRBD1	TRBV20-1	-	TRBJ1-1	TGCAGTGCAAACGGACAGGGGAGGTCCGAAGCTTTCTTT	CSANGQGRSEAFF
TRBD2	TRBV24-1	few	TRBJ2-5	TGTGCCAGCAGTTACGGGGGGTGGGAGACCCAGTACTTC	CASSYGGWETQYF
-	TRBV4-3	few	TRBJ1-6	TGCGCCAGCAGCCAAGACTTTCCGTTAACAGGAGGAAATTCACCCCTCCACTTT	CASSQDFPLTGGNSPLHF
-	TRBV20-1	-	TRBJ2-3	TGCAGTGCTAGACAGGGTATCGGGACAGATACGCAGTATTTT	CSARQGIGTDTQYF
-	TRBV15	many	TRBJ1-2	TGTGCCACCAGCAGAGACTCCGTAGGGGGGGCAATAATATGGGATGGCTACACCTTC	CATSRDSVGGAIIWDGYTF
TRBD1	TRBV24-1	-	TRBJ2-5	TGTGCCAGCAGTCCCGGGACAGGGGGCGAGACCCAGTACTTC	CASSPGTGGETQYF